This is a list of T cell receptor beta chains from one sample in a study of shared clonotypes between healthy human individuals. The protocol was immunoSEQ multiplex PCR, while the TCRdb copy is restricted to in-frame clones and leaves out a portion. The profile covers around 440,000 clones, with 70% to 80% appearing a single time and more than 10% taken by the ten largest. The material sequenced was PBMCs. The receptors come from a woman aged 40 to 50 in good health. Some clones in this sample may be carry-over from other donors' samples. CDR3s include the opening cysteine and the closing phenylalanine or tryptophan. A D gene is named only where the DNA matches it firmly. Where a row states a size, it is once, few, many or the class of an expanded clone; other rows omit it.

V: TRBV19
length: 15
D: .
J: TRBJ1-2
size: many
CDR3: CASHPWGQGDYGYTF
DNA: TGTGCCAGCCACCCGTGGGGGCAGGGAGACTATGGCTACACCTTC

V: TRBV9
length: 19
D: TRBD2
J: TRBJ2-3
size: .
CDR3: CASSVATGTPGLAGDTQYF
DNA: TGTGCCAGCAGCGTAGCTACAGGGACACCGGGACTAGCGGGAGATACGCAGTATTTT

V: TRBV7-2
length: 13
D: TRBD1
J: TRBJ1-1
size: .
CDR3: CASSLFGQGEAFF
DNA: TGTGCCAGCAGCTTATTCGGACAGGGTGAAGCTTTCTTT

V: TRBV19
length: 15
D: TRBD1
J: TRBJ2-1
size: .
CDR3: CASSPGQGAFDEQFF
DNA: TGTGCCAGTAGTCCGGGACAGGGGGCTTTCGATGAGCAGTTCTTC

V: TRBV20-1
length: 11
D: .
J: TRBJ2-3
size: .
CDR3: CSEKRQDTQYF
DNA: TGCAGTGAGAAAAGACAAGATACGCAGTATTTT

V: TRBV18
length: 12
D: .
J: TRBJ1-3
size: .
CDR3: CASSPPANTIYF
DNA: TGTGCCAGCTCACCACCGGCAAACACCATATATTTT

V: TRBV19
length: 15
D: .
J: TRBJ2-2
size: .
CDR3: CASSPTRSNTGELFF
DNA: TGTGCCAGTAGTCCGACTAGATCTAACACCGGGGAGCTGTTTTTT

V: TRBV7-6
length: 15
D: .
J: TRBJ2-7
size: .
CDR3: CASSLAGTGSYEQYF
DNA: TGTGCCAGCAGCTTAGCGGGTACAGGGTCTTACGAGCAGTACTTC

V: TRBV11-2
length: 14
D: TRBD1
J: TRBJ1-2
size: .
CDR3: CASVLTGTGEVYTF
DNA: TGTGCCAGCGTCCTAACCGGGACAGGGGAAGTCTACACCTTC

V: TRBV11-3
length: 13
D: .
J: TRBJ2-1
size: .
CDR3: CASSPPLRGEQFF
DNA: TGTGCCAGCAGTCCGCCCCTTCGGGGGGAGCAGTTCTTC

V: TRBV10-3
length: 13
D: TRBD1
J: TRBJ2-7
size: .
CDR3: CAISVDRGYEQYF
DNA: TGTGCCATCAGTGTGGACAGGGGATACGAGCAGTACTTC

V: TRBV9
length: 15
D: .
J: TRBJ2-1
size: .
CDR3: CASSVVPSGNNEQFF
DNA: TGTGCCAGCAGCGTAGTTCCTAGTGGAAACAATGAGCAGTTCTTC

V: TRBV19
length: 13
D: .
J: TRBJ1-2
size: once
CDR3: CASSKPENYGYTF
DNA: TGTGCCAGTAGTAAGCCCGAAAACTATGGCTACACCTTC

V: TRBV18
length: 15
D: TRBD2
J: TRBJ2-7
size: .
CDR3: CASSPRLAGSYEQYF
DNA: TGTGCCAGCTCACCAAGACTAGCGGGATCTTACGAGCAGTACTTC

V: TRBV7-8
length: 14
D: .
J: TRBJ2-4
size: .
CDR3: CASSPRDQGNIQYF
DNA: TGTGCCAGCAGCCCCAGGGACCAAGGAAACATTCAGTACTTC

V: TRBV11-2
length: 13
D: TRBD1
J: TRBJ2-7
size: .
CDR3: CASSDGTVAEQYF
DNA: TGTGCCAGCAGCGACGGGACAGTCGCCGAGCAGTACTTC

V: TRBV5-1
length: 14
D: .
J: TRBJ2-7
size: few
CDR3: CASSVQGARGEQYF
DNA: TGCGCCAGCAGCGTACAGGGAGCTCGCGGGGAGCAGTACTTC

V: TRBV28
length: 16
D: TRBD1
J: TRBJ2-1
size: many
CDR3: CASSPYPGQGEHEQFF
DNA: TGTGCCAGCAGTCCCTACCCGGGACAGGGGGAACATGAGCAGTTCTTC

V: TRBV18
length: 17
D: .
J: TRBJ1-5
size: .
CDR3: CASSPGRLVESNQPQHF
DNA: TGTGCCAGCTCACCTGGGAGATTAGTCGAAAGCAATCAGCCCCAGCATTTT

V: TRBV2
length: 13
D: .
J: TRBJ1-1
size: once
CDR3: CASSAGESTEAFF
DNA: TGTGCCAGCAGTGCCGGGGAATCCACTGAAGCTTTCTTT

V: TRBV7-2
length: 16
D: .
J: TRBJ2-7
size: .
CDR3: CASSLAGGESPYEQYF
DNA: TGTGCCAGCAGCTTAGCCGGAGGGGAGAGCCCCTACGAGCAGTACTTC

V: TRBV29-1
length: 14
D: TRBD2
J: TRBJ2-1
size: .
CDR3: CSVAGTSNANEQFF
DNA: TGCAGCGTTGCTGGGACTAGCAACGCCAATGAGCAGTTCTTC

V: TRBV5-1
length: 13
D: .
J: TRBJ1-1
size: .
CDR3: CASSSQGVTEAFF
DNA: TGCGCCAGCAGCTCACAGGGTGTCACTGAAGCTTTCTTT

V: TRBV28
length: 16
D: TRBD2
J: TRBJ2-1
size: .
CDR3: CASTTLAGGPSNEQFF
DNA: TGTGCCAGCACTACCTTAGCGGGAGGCCCGAGTAATGAGCAGTTCTTC

V: TRBV5-1
length: 15
D: TRBD2
J: TRBJ2-3
size: .
CDR3: CASSSGLEGTDTQYF
DNA: TGCGCCAGCAGCTCCGGACTAGAAGGGACAGATACGCAGTATTTT